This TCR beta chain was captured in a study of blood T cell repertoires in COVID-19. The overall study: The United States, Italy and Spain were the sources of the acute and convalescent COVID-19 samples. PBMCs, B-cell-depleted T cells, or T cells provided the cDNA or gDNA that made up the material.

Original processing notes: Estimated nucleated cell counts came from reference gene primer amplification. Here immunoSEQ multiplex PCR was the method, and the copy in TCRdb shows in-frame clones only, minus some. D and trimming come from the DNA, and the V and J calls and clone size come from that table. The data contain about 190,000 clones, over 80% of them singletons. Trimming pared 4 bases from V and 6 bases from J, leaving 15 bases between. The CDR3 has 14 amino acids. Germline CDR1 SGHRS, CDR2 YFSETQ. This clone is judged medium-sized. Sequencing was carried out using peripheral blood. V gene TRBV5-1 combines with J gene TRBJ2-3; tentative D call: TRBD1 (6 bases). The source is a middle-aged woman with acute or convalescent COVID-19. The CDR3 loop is CASSERTEADTQYF. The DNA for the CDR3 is TGCGCCAGCAGCGAACGGACAGAGGCCGATACGCAGTATTTT. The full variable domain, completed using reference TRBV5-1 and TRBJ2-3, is KAGVTQTPRYLIKTRGQQVTLSCSPISGHRSVSWYQQTPGQGLQFLFEYFSETQRNKGNFPGRFSGRQFSNSRSEMNVSTLELGDSALYLCASSERTEADTQYFGPGTRLTVL.